This T cell receptor beta chain emerged from a study of T cells after yellow fever vaccination. As for the study in general: The authors prepared low-cell-number fractions using SMART-Seq v4 Ultra Low Input.

The TCR cDNA carried a universal primer site and UMIs from 5'RACE template switching. TCRdb analysed the 5' RACE reads with MiXCR anew, one entry per CDR3 protein. This repertoire shows 150,000 to 200,000 distinct CDR3 sequences, around 9.3% found once; its top ten account for roughly 40%. V lost 5 bases and J 4 bases, leaving 20 bases between the germline ends. Per the germline V gene, CDR1 is SEHNR and CDR2 is FQNEAQ (reference sequence). The length of the CDR3 is 16 residues. The chain employs TRBV7-9 and TRBJ2-5; maybe TRBD1 (6 bases). The source is a man younger than 35 who received the YFV17D yellow fever vaccine. Source: CD8+ T cells sorted from PBMCs, taken 45 days after the yellow fever booster vaccination. The CDR3 DNA is TGTGCCAGCAGCCCTACCGGAAGGGGGATGGTAGAGACCCAGTACTTC. Translating it yields CASSPTGRGMVETQYF.